A single sample is the source of the 21 T cell receptor beta chains below, sequenced in a study of blood T cell repertoires in COVID-19. Sequencing was performed with immunoSEQ multiplex PCR; in TCRdb, only in-frame clones are kept and a portion is missing. The profile shows fewer than 15,000 clones, about 84% of them singletons. Sequenced input: peripheral blood. The receptors stem from a human donor in a cohort sampled during active COVID-19.

J is TRBJ2-7 and V is TRBV7-8; D might be TRBD2 (6 bases). V was cut by 5 bases and J by 2 bases, with 13 bases left in between. Germline V gene data show CDR1 as SGHVS and CDR2 as FQNEAQ. CDR3 length equals 14 residues. The CDR3 reads CASSPWDSPYEQYF. In DNA form, the CDR3 reads TGTGCCAGCAGCCCCTGGGACTCCCCCTACGAGCAGTACTTC.

This clone was observed a few times. The genes are TRBV4-1 and TRBJ1-3, with 7 bases lining up with TRBD1. CDR1 is MGHRA and CDR2 is YSYEKL in the germline V gene. J lost 3 bases, V lost 4 bases, and 6 bases had no gene match. The CDR3 is 15 amino acids. The CDR3 loop reads CASSPDRSHGNTIYF. The CDR3 DNA reads as TGCGCCAGCAGCCCGGACAGGTCCCATGGAAACACCATATATTTT.

V and J are TRBV11-2 and TRBJ1-3; 9 bases map to TRBD1. Germline CDR1 SGHAT, CDR2 FQNNGV. The CDR3 is 15 amino acids. Losses at the gene ends were 5 bases for V and 3 bases for J; bases not matched to a gene: 5. The CDR3 DNA is TGTGCCAGCAGCCGGACAGGGGAAAGTGGAAACACCATATATTTT. It codes for CASSRTGESGNTIYF.

The chain uses TRBV4-1 and TRBJ1-5; unclear D gene. The CDR3 runs 14 residues. CDR1 MGHRA and CDR2 YSYEKL come from the germline V gene. V was pared by 0 bases and J by 3 bases, with 6 bases between. The DNA for the CDR3 is TGCGCCAGCAGCCAAGAACTAGTCAATCAGCCCCAGCATTTT. Its translation: CASSQELVNQPQHF.

J is TRBJ2-2 and V is TRBV7-2; TRBD1 matches at 9 bases. The V gene's germline CDR1 is SGHTA and CDR2 FQGNSA. There are 15 residues in the CDR3. V lost 5 bases and J lost 4; bases outside the gene matches: 5. The CDR3 bases are TGTGCCAGCAGCCACCAGACAGGGGGCACCGGGGAGCTGTTTTTT. Translation: CASSHQTGGTGELFF.

The chain employs TRBV6-5 and TRBJ2-1, with 9 nucleotides matching TRBD1. The CDR3 has 15 residues. The J segment lost 3 bases and the V segment lost 5 bases, leaving 5 bases of the junction unmatched. Germline-derived CDR1 and CDR2 are MNHEY and SVGAGI. This chain's CDR3 is CASSKQGASYNEQFF. CDR3 nucleotide sequence: TGTGCCAGCAGTAAACAGGGGGCCAGCTACAATGAGCAGTTCTTC.

V gene TRBV7-3 combines with J gene TRBJ2-1; TRBD1 matches at 10 bases. Germline V gives CDR1 SGHTA, CDR2 FQGTGA. The CDR3 is 15 residues long. V was clipped by 5 bases and J by 8 bases; unmatched bases: 9. CDR3 protein: CASSQRQGARDEQFF. CDR3 sequence (DNA): TGTGCCAGCAGCCAACGACAGGGGGCCAGGGATGAGCAGTTCTTC.

This clone was seen ten or more times. The chain combines TRBV27 with TRBJ2-3, with 9 positions matching TRBD2. The CDR3 runs to 16 residues. Germline values: CDR1 MNHEY, CDR2 SMNVEV (reference sequence). J lost 3 bases, V lost 0 bases, and 4 bases had no gene match. The CDR3 loop reads CASSLSIAGATDTQYF. In DNA, the CDR3 is TGTGCCAGCAGTTTATCCATAGCGGGGGCAACAGATACGCAGTATTTT.

CDR3 in DNA: TGTGCCAGCAGCGTAGGGCTAGCGGGAGTTCAAGATACGCAGTATTTT. This sequence encodes CASSVGLAGVQDTQYF. The chain joins TRBV9 to TRBJ2-3; 10 nucleotides align to TRBD2. The germline CDR1 and CDR2 sequences are SGDLS and YYNGEE. This CDR3 is built from 16 residues. V gave up 0 bases and J gave up 5 bases; unmatched junction bases: 6.

The gene calls are TRBV5-4 and TRBJ2-2; perhaps TRBD2 as D (5 bases). V lost 10 bases to trimming and J lost 1 base, with 11 bases between them. The V gene's germline CDR1 is SGHNT and CDR2 YYREEE (reference sequence). This CDR3 is 13 amino acids long. The DNA of the CDR3 is TGTGCCGCAATGGCGGGGAACACCGGGGAGCTGTTTTTT. This gives the protein CAAMAGNTGELFF.

This clone showed up just once. V gene TRBV5-1 combines with J gene TRBJ2-2; 8 bases are shared with TRBD2. Germline V lookup: CDR1 SGHRS, CDR2 YFSETQ. This CDR3 has 16 residues. With V trimmed by 7 bases and J by 1 base, 9 bases remained unmatched. CDR3 bases: TGCGCCAGCGCCTTGGAACTAGCGGTGAACACCGGGGAGCTGTTTTTT. Encoded protein: CASALELAVNTGELFF. The whole variable domain, remainder taken from reference TRBV5-1 and TRBJ2-2, is KAGVTQTPRYLIKTRGQQVTLSCSPISGHRSVSWYQQTPGQGLQFLFEYFSETQRNKGNFPGRFSGRQFSNSRSEMNVSTLELGDSALYLCASALELAVNTGELFFGEGSRLTVL.

This clone has more than one count but fewer than ten. V is TRBV3-1 (or the pseudogene TRBV3-2) and J is TRBJ1-2, with D unresolved. V was clipped by 1 base and J by 6 bases, with 6 bases between them. From germline, CDR1 is LGHDT and CDR2 YNNKEL (reference sequence). The CDR3 runs 12 residues. DNA of the CDR3: TGTGCCAGCAGCCAAGGAGGGAATGGCTACACCTTC. This gives the protein CASSQGGNGYTF.

This clone came up a few times. The chain is built from TRBV6-4 and TRBJ2-3; TRBD2 might be the D (6 bases). The germline CDR1 and CDR2 sequences are MRHNA and SNTAGT. Trimming stripped 3 bases from V and 0 bases from J, with 13 bases between. CDR3 size: 16 residues. The CDR3 region is CASSEETRTSTDTQYF. CDR3 in DNA: TGTGCCAGCAGTGAAGAGACTAGAACTAGCACAGATACGCAGTATTTT.

This chain connects TRBV14 to TRBJ2-3; possible D gene TRBD1, 5 bases. CDR3 length: 14 amino acids. The V gene's germline CDR1 is SGHDN and CDR2 FVKESK. V lost 5 bases and J lost 1, with 10 bases in between. The CDR3 sequence: CASSTIQGTDTQYF. CDR3 bases: TGTGCCAGCAGCACTATACAGGGCACAGATACGCAGTATTTT. The whole variable domain, filled in from reference TRBV14 and TRBJ2-3, reads EAGVTQFPSHSVIEKGQTVTLRCDPISGHDNLYWYRRVMGKEIKFLLHFVKESKQDESGMPNNRFLAERTGGTYSTLKVQPAELEDSGVYFCASSTIQGTDTQYFGPGTRLTVL.

The count of this clone is one. The chain uses TRBV18 and TRBJ2-3, with TRBD2 matching over 14 bases. Unmatched junction bases numbered 3, after V lost 4 bases and J lost 3 bases. CDR3 size: 16 residues. The germline V gene encodes CDR1 KGHSH and CDR2 LQKENI. The CDR3 loop is CASSQRTSGRTDTQYF. In DNA form, the CDR3 reads TGTGCCAGCTCACAACGGACTAGCGGGAGGACAGATACGCAGTATTTT.

This clone was detected once. The rearrangement joins TRBV4-2 to TRBJ1-5; 9 nucleotides match TRBD1. The CDR3 runs 16 residues. Germline CDR1 and CDR2: LGHNA and YNFKEQ. The V and J ends lost 3 bases and 4 bases, in that order; junction bases with no gene match: 7. Here the CDR3 DNA reads TGTGCCAGCAGCCAGTTAACAGGGGGCTATAATCAGCCCCAGCATTTT. Encoded protein: CASSQLTGGYNQPQHF.

The rearrangement joins TRBV6-2 or TRBV6-3 to TRBJ1-5, with 9 nucleotides matching TRBD1. V dropped 5 bases and J dropped 7; count of bases not matched to a gene: 6. Germline V gene data show CDR1 as MNHEY and CDR2 as SVGEGT. CDR3 length: 14 amino acids. CDR3 in DNA: TGTGCCAGCAGTGGGACAGGGCATGCCCAGCCCCAGCATTTT. Translated: CASSGTGHAQPQHF.

V and J are TRBV6-5 and TRBJ2-1; D perhaps matches TRBD2 (5 bases). The CDR3 covers 16 residues. Trimming took off 2 bases at V and 8 bases at J, with 19 bases between the two ends. Germline CDR1 reads MNHEY; CDR2 reads SVGAGI. CDR3 DNA sequence: TGTGCCAGCAGTTACCCCGGGGTCAAAGGAGTAGATGAGCAGTTCTTC. Protein product: CASSYPGVKGVDEQFF.

The chain recombines TRBV11-2 with TRBJ1-1; no clear D. With 5 bases removed from V and 11 bases from J, the gap between germline ends came to 18 bases. CDR3 length: 13 residues. Germline V gives CDR1 SGHAT, CDR2 FQNNGV. The CDR3 spells CASSPRLEQRAFF. CDR3 bases: TGTGCCAGCAGCCCCCGACTTGAACAGCGGGCTTTCTTT.

The rearrangement links TRBV7-2 to TRBJ2-2; 11 nucleotides match TRBD2. V lost 5 bases to trimming and J lost 4 bases; unmatched junction nucleotides: 6. The CDR3 sequence is 16 residues long. Per the germline V gene, CDR1 is SGHTA and CDR2 is FQGNSA. CDR3 sequence (DNA): TGTGCCAGCAGCCTCAGTAGCGGGAGGGCCACCGGGGAGCTGTTTTTT. Protein product: CASSLSSGRATGELFF.

The rearrangement joins TRBV6-6 to TRBJ2-7, with TRBD2 identical over 10 bases. CDR1 MNHNY and CDR2 SVGAGI come from the germline V gene (reference sequence). The CDR3 has 13 residues. Trimming at V came to 10 bases and at J to 5 bases, leaving 8 bases not matched to a gene. The CDR3 sequence: CATTGTSVDEQYF. DNA of the CDR3: TGTGCCACGACCGGGACTAGCGTCGACGAGCAGTACTTC.